Reported below is one TCR beta chain. Its specificity is not known. This sample was included in a study of shared clonotypes between healthy human individuals. In the study overall: Three plates were used per donor for CD4 naive, three for CD4 memory, two for CD8 naive and one for CD8 memory. Points from the study as a whole: The generation probabilities recorded for non-shared clonotypes fell below those of clonotypes shared by all four donors.

Using approximately 190 ng DNA, 30,000 or so T cell genomes, the sorted-subset replicate PCRs were run. In the original workflow: Because ImmunoSEQ provided only junction sequences with no quality scores, the filtering differed. The repertoire was sequenced with immunoSEQ multiplex PCR; TCRdb's copy has only in-frame clones and lacks some. V and J calls and clone size follow that table, whereas D and trimming were derived from the DNA. The data show 600,000 or so clones, around 95% seen once. Naive CD8 cells lacked CD45RO, underwent positive selection for CCR7 and left out terminally differentiated effector memory CD45RA+ cells. The CDR3 is 12 residues long.

Sequencing input: naive CD8+ T cells sorted from blood. This receptor was identified in a woman in her twenties or thirties in good health. V usage is TRBV21-1 and J usage is TRBJ2-7. TRBV21-1 is a listed pseudogene. The chain's CDR3 is CASSTRPFVQYF. For the CDR3, the DNA is TGTGCCAGCAGCACCCGCCCGTTCGTGCAGTACTTC.